These 13 T cell receptor beta chains share one sample of origin, sequenced in a study of T-cell memory formation after mild COVID-19 (dated by TCRdb to 2020 to 2022). The library was prepared using 5' RACE. The sequencer was an Illumina NovaSeq 6000. The public reads were reprocessed in TCRdb via fastp at Q25 and MiXCR, keeping in-frame beta chains. Duplicate CDR3 protein sequences are folded into a single record with the most common DNA and genes. Here the sample has over 500,000 distinct CDR3 sequences; around a sixth occur a single time. The top ten hold roughly 7.7% of the sample. Input material: PBMCs or a T cell subset sorted from them (not recorded which). Receptors were obtained from an adult woman who had mild COVID-19 (a few samples of this study predate the infection). The sample titles of this study are shuffled in the database, so cell type and time point are left out; the donor was told from shared clones.

A few counts support this clonotype. The rearrangement uses TRBV5-1 and TRBJ1-2; D gene unclear. CDR3 length equals 15 residues. Germline V gene sequence: CDR1 SGHRS, CDR2 YFSETQ. V shed 3 bases and J shed 5 bases, with 17 bases lying between them. The CDR3 spells CASSSSGSLGYGYTF. CDR3 nucleotide sequence: TGCGCCAGCAGCTCCTCCGGCTCTCTTGGATATGGCTACACCTTC.

The chain carries TRBV6-5 and TRBJ2-7; TRBD1 matches 7 bases. The V gene end was trimmed by 5 bases and the J gene end by 0 bases; junction bases not matched to a gene: 7. Germline V gives CDR1 MNHEY, CDR2 SVGAGI. CDR3 length: 15 amino acids. In DNA form, the CDR3 reads TGTGCCAGCAGTAACCAGGGGGTTAGCTCCTACGAGCAGTACTTC. Translating it yields CASSNQGVSSYEQYF.

This clonotype was seen a handful of times. The chain employs TRBV29-1 and TRBJ1-2, with D perhaps TRBD1 (5 bases). Trimming took 4 bases from V and 0 from J, leaving 9 bases between them. This CDR3 spans 13 amino acids. Germline CDR1 SQVTM, CDR2 ANQGSEA. The CDR3 is CSVGQGSNYGYTF. CDR3 bases: TGCAGCGTTGGGCAGGGCTCTAACTATGGCTACACCTTC.

This clonotype was seen a few times. The chain joins TRBV5-1 to TRBJ2-2, with D tentatively TRBD2 (6 bases). In germline, CDR1 is SGHRS, CDR2 YFSETQ. CDR3 length equals 14 residues. Trimming shortened V by 5 bases and J by 3 bases, and 11 bases separated the two germline ends. Here the CDR3 DNA reads TGCGCCAGCAGGTCGGTAGCGGACACCGGGGAGCTGTTTTTT. This sequence encodes CASRSVADTGELFF.

This clonotype has a handful of counts. The V call is TRBV28, the J call TRBJ2-5; D is unclear. The CDR3 runs 12 residues. Germline V gene lookup returns CDR1 MDHEN and CDR2 SYDVKM. V lost 5 bases and J lost 6, with 10 bases in between. The CDR3 loop reads CASSPLRKTQYF. CDR3 in DNA: TGTGCCAGCAGTCCACTCCGCAAGACCCAGTACTTC.

This clonotype came up once. The chain is built from TRBV3-1 and TRBJ2-3; tentative D call: TRBD2 (5 bases). The CDR3 is made up of 18 amino acids. V was pared by 1 base and J by 5 bases, with 22 bases between. Germline V gene lookup returns CDR1 LGHDT and CDR2 YNNKEL (reference sequence). CDR3 sequence: CASSQGTATRIVVDTQYF. The CDR3, as DNA: TGTGCCAGCAGCCAAGGAACCGCAACTAGGATAGTAGTAGATACGCAGTATTTT.

The chain employs TRBV10-3 and TRBJ1-1; D gene ambiguous. The CDR3 length is 15 residues. Deletions cut 1 base from V and 1 base from J, with 10 bases between. Germline values: CDR1 ENHRY, CDR2 SYGVKD. The CDR3 DNA follows: TGTGCCATCAGTGAGTGGGCGCTTAAGAACACTGAAGCTTTCTTT. The encoded protein is CAISEWALKNTEAFF.

V and J are TRBV5-1 and TRBJ2-2, with D possibly matching TRBD2 (5 bases). Germline V CDR1 and CDR2: SGHRS, YFSETQ. The CDR3 extends over 16 amino acids. V lost 4 bases to trimming and J lost 5 bases, with 18 bases between them. CDR3 loop: CASSVNGGLGTGELFF. DNA of the CDR3: TGCGCCAGCAGCGTCAACGGAGGCCTAGGTACCGGGGAGCTGTTTTTT.

As to this clonotype: One end of the junction is discordant with germline, which a read error may explain. The J gene is TRBJ1-5, the V gene TRBV20-1; a possible D gene is TRBD1 (5 bases). CDR3 length: 12 residues. Germline CDR1 is DFQATT and CDR2 is SNEGSKA (reference sequence). CDR3 in DNA: TGCAGTGCTAGAACATTCCCAGGGCCCCCGCATTTT. This codes for CSARTFPGPPHF.

The rearrangement links TRBV29-1 to TRBJ2-2; D gene unclear. The CDR3 has 16 residues. The germline V and J ends were trimmed by 0 bases and 6 bases, with 17 bases remaining between them. Germline CDR1 is SQVTM and CDR2 is ANQGSEA. The CDR3 region is CSVEDETNYQAGELFF. As DNA, the CDR3 is TGCAGCGTTGAAGATGAAACCAATTACCAGGCCGGGGAGCTGTTTTTT.

The chain employs TRBV7-9 and TRBJ1-2, with D unclear. Germline V gene lookup returns CDR1 SEHNR and CDR2 FQNEAQ (reference sequence). Trimming took off 1 base at V and 2 bases at J, with 14 bases between the two ends. This CDR3 region has 16 residues. The CDR3 DNA follows: TGTGCCAGCAGCTTAGGAGGATTGGGAATGAACTATGGCTACACCTTC. It translates to CASSLGGLGMNYGYTF.

This chain links TRBV10-2 with TRBJ2-1; 9 nucleotides agree with TRBD2. The CDR3 length is 15 residues. With V trimmed by 4 bases and J by 7 bases, 8 bases remained unmatched. Per germline, CDR1 WSHSY and CDR2 SAAADI. In DNA form, the CDR3 reads TGCGCCAGCAGTGTCAGCGGGGGGTCCGTAAATGAGCAGTTCTTC. Its translation: CASSVSGGSVNEQFF.

In this sample, this clonotype turned up a few times. The chain has TRBV10-3 and TRBJ2-5; D may be TRBD2 (5 bases). Trimming took 2 bases from V and 2 from J, leaving 12 bases between them. Germline assignment: CDR1 ENHRY and CDR2 SYGVKD. This CDR3 region has 15 residues. The CDR3 loop reads CAISEGPGSQETQYF. CDR3 bases: TGTGCCATCAGTGAGGGACCGGGGTCACAAGAGACCCAGTACTTC.